Below, 13 T cell receptor beta chains from the same sample are listed, as sequenced in a study of T cell responses to AZD1222 COVID-19 vaccine. TCRdb's copy holds only in-frame clones and misses some; the assay was immunoSEQ multiplex PCR. The table includes some 140,000 clones, less than 95% detected once. Sequenced material: peripheral blood, taken on day 0 of AZD1222 vaccination. These receptor sequences come from an adult in good health.

The chain has TRBV11-2 and TRBJ2-3; TRBD2 matches at 8 bases. The CDR3 runs 16 residues. V shed 1 base, J shed 7 bases, and the junction held 10 bases outside the gene matches. Germline values: CDR1 SGHAT, CDR2 FQNNGV. The CDR3 region has the DNA TGTGCCAGCAGCTTAGCCCGAAGCGGGAGTAGAAATACGCAGTATTTT. Its translation is CASSLARSGSRNTQYF. The entire variable domain, with the rest obtained from reference TRBV11-2 and TRBJ2-3, is as follows: EAGVAQSPRYKIIEKRQSVAFWCNPISGHATLYWYQQILGQGPKLLIQFQNNGVVDDSQLPKDRFSAERLKGVDSTLKIQPAKLEDSAVYLCASSLARSGSRNTQYFGPGTRLTVL.

The chain couples TRBV13 to TRBJ2-5; tentatively, D is TRBD1 (5 bases). The CDR3 loop spans 14 amino acids. V was cut by 4 bases and J by 2 bases, with 11 bases left in between. The V gene's germline CDR1 is PRHDT and CDR2 FYEKMQ (reference sequence). CDR3 loop: CASSSTEFQETQYF. The CDR3 bases are TGTGCCAGCAGCTCGACAGAGTTTCAAGAGACCCAGTACTTC.

The gene calls are TRBV5-5 and TRBJ1-2; D call uncertain. This CDR3 has 12 amino acids. V was pared by 0 bases and J by 10 bases, with 10 bases between. Germline CDR1 SGHKS, CDR2 YYEKEE (reference sequence). The CDR3 sequence is CASSLGGEPYTF. The DNA for the CDR3 is TGTGCCAGCAGCTTGGGTGGGGAGCCCTACACCTTC.

The chain couples TRBV9 to TRBJ1-1, with D possibly being TRBD1 (5 bases). Trimming stripped 0 bases from V and 3 bases from J, with 15 bases between. The CDR3 sequence is 16 residues long. The germline CDR1 and CDR2 sequences are SGDLS and YYNGEE. This chain's CDR3 is CASSVDGAYKDTEAFF. CDR3 nucleotide sequence: TGTGCCAGCAGCGTAGACGGGGCATATAAGGACACTGAAGCTTTCTTT.

This chain links TRBV5-4 with TRBJ2-1, with TRBD2 matching 12 bases. From germline, CDR1 is SGHNT and CDR2 YYREEE (reference sequence). Losses at the gene ends were 5 bases for V and 5 bases for J; bases not matched to a gene: 5. The CDR3 runs 15 residues. The CDR3 region is CASRTTSGSHNEQFF. The CDR3 bases are TGTGCCAGCAGAACGACTAGCGGGAGCCACAATGAGCAGTTCTTC.

This clone was detected only once. The chain has TRBV28 and TRBJ1-5, with D uncertain. The CDR3 contains 14 residues. Germline CDR1 MDHEN, CDR2 SYDVKM. V gave up 2 bases and J gave up 3 bases, with 8 bases separating them. The CDR3 is CASSLGIYNQPQHF. The DNA of the CDR3 is TGTGCCAGCAGTTTAGGGATATACAATCAGCCCCAGCATTTT.

V and J are TRBV3-1 (or the pseudogene TRBV3-2) and TRBJ2-7; D assignment may be TRBD1 or TRBD2 (5 bases each). The CDR3 sequence is 13 residues long. V dropped 3 bases and J dropped 6 bases, with 12 bases sitting between them. Per germline, CDR1 LGHDT and CDR2 YNNKEL (reference sequence). CDR3 residues: CASSQMERGEQYF. The CDR3, as DNA: TGTGCCAGCAGCCAGATGGAGAGGGGCGAGCAGTACTTC.

The V gene is TRBV3-1 (or the pseudogene TRBV3-2), the J gene TRBJ1-3; D is undetermined. Trimming removed 3 bases at V and 5 bases at J, with 11 bases between. The germline V gene has CDR1 LGHDT and CDR2 YNNKEL (reference sequence). This CDR3 spans 14 amino acids. CDR3 region: CASSQRSSRNTIYF. CDR3 DNA sequence: TGTGCCAGCAGCCAGAGGAGTAGCCGAAACACCATATATTTT.

The J gene is TRBJ1-5, the V gene TRBV19; D gene unclear. This CDR3 has 15 residues. Trimming took off 7 bases at V and 0 bases at J, with 13 bases between the two ends. In germline, CDR1 is LNHDA, CDR2 SQIVND (reference sequence). The CDR3 here is CASKVITASNQPQHF. CDR3 DNA: TGTGCCAGTAAAGTAATCACGGCTAGCAATCAGCCCCAGCATTTT.

The gene calls are TRBV7-8 and TRBJ1-5; D not certain. Germline-derived CDR1 and CDR2 are SGHVS and FQNEAQ. CDR3 length: 12 amino acids. The V end lost 11 bases, the J end lost 9 bases, and 17 bases lay between the germline ends. Here the CDR3 reads CARCRGIRPQHF. CDR3 DNA sequence: TGTGCCCGCTGCCGTGGGATTCGGCCCCAGCATTTT.

In regard to this clone: Distinct nucleotide sequences in the sample also encode this CDR3. The V call is TRBV6-5, the J call TRBJ1-2; a weak D match, TRBD1 (6 bases). Germline CDR1 MNHEY, CDR2 SVGAGI. Trimming took 5 bases from V and 3 from J, leaving 10 bases between them. The CDR3 sequence is 13 residues long. The CDR3, as DNA: TGTGCCAGCAGTCCGACAGGTGACTATGGCTACACCTTC. Residues: CASSPTGDYGYTF.

V is TRBV11-3 and J is TRBJ2-7, with 7 nucleotides matching TRBD2. Trimming at V came to 4 bases and at J to 5 bases, leaving 8 bases not matched to a gene. Germline CDR1 reads SGHNT; CDR2 reads YENEEA. This CDR3 has 14 residues. CDR3 coding DNA: TGTGCCAGCAGCTCCCGGGACTACCAACACGAGCAGTACTTC. This codes for CASSSRDYQHEQYF.

CDR3 loop: CASSYSGFRGNQPQHF. CDR3 bases: TGTGCCAGCAGTTACTCGGGGTTTCGTGGCAATCAGCCCCAGCATTTT. The gene calls are TRBV6-2 or TRBV6-3 and TRBJ1-5; D not certain. The CDR3 spans 16 residues. Germline V gives CDR1 MNHEY, CDR2 SVGEGT. V gave up 0 bases and J gave up 2 bases, with 11 bases separating them.